A single TCR beta chain is shown here with its context. The data originate from a study of blood T cell repertoires in COVID-19. Germline V gives CDR1 MNHEY, CDR2 SMNVEV (reference sequence). The V gene lost 10 bases and the J gene lost 7 bases, with 16 bases spanning the gap. The CDR3 is 13 amino acids. TCRdb's copy holds only in-frame clones and misses some; the assay was immunoSEQ multiplex PCR. The sample records 380,000 or so clones, more than 75% being singletons. Sample: PBMCs or T cells enriched from blood (not recorded which). The V gene is TRBV27, the J gene TRBJ1-4, with D maybe TRBD1 (5 bases). The sequence came from a man aged 25-40 years who had recovered from COVID-19. The CDR3 DNA reads TGTGCCACACACCCGGGGGAGGGTGAAAAACTGTTTTTT. Translating it yields CATHPGEGEKLFF.